The entry that follows covers one T cell receptor beta chain sequence. Its binding antigen is unknown. No base quality values were provided; no much bigger clone lies one nucleotide off. Library method: the immunoSEQ multiplex PCR assay. Entries here come from immuneACCESS through TCRdb and include only in-frame sequences with V and J called. Some clones fail to appear in such tables; in the studies checked, an unresolved V gene covers under half of the shortfall, and the cause of the remainder is unknown. For this sample the table gives approximately 30,000 clones, of which more than 90% were detected only once. Nearly 6.5% of the sample comes from the top ten. The treatment or condition label here, explained by the study, means: preoperative locoregional IRX-2 cytokine immunotherapy. The samples were obtained from a phase Ib study that tested preoperative, locoregional IRX-2 cytokine immunotherapy designed to prime immune responses. Donors were patients with early-stage breast cancer who received IRX-2 before surgery.

Unmatched junction bases come to 7, with V trimmed by 5 bases and J by 7 bases. The CDR3 numbers 15 residues from cysteine through phenylalanine. CDR3 DNA is the only sequence kept; it has 45 bases, read in frame from the first base. In the germline V gene (reference sequence), CDR1 corresponds to MNHEY and CDR2 to SMNVEV. The data were obtained in a study of preoperative IRX-2 immunotherapy in early breast cancer (dated by TCRdb to about 2019). This receptor was identified in a human donor with breast cancer. The specimen was taken from a patient treated with IRX-2 immunotherapy. The sequence joins TRBV27 to TRBJ2-1; a stretch of 11 junction bases matches TRBD1. This receptor carries the CDR3 CASSPRDRGENEQFF. The sequenced DNA is TGTGCCAGCAGTCCAAGGGACAGGGGGGAGAATGAGCAGTTCTTC.